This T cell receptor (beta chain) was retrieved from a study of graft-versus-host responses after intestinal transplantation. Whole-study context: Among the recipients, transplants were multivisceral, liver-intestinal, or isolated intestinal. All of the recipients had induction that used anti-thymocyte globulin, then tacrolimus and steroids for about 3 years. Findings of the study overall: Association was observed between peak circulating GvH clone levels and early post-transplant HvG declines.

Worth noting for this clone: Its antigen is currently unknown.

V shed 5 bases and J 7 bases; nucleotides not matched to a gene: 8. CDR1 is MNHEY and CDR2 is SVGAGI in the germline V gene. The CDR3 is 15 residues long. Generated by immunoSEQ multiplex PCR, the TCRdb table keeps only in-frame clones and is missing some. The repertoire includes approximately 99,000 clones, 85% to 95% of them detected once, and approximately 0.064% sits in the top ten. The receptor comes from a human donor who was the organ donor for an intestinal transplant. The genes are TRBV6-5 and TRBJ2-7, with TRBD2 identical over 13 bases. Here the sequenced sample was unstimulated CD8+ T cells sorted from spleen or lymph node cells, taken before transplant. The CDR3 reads CASSRTGTSGIEQYF. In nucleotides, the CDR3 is TGTGCCAGCAGTCGCACCGGGACTAGCGGGATAGAGCAGTACTTC.